Listed below are T cell receptor beta chains from one sample, sequenced in a study of blood T cell repertoires in COVID-19. The method was immunoSEQ multiplex PCR; TCRdb's version includes in-frame clones alone and lacks a portion of them. The sample holds 350,000 to 450,000 clones; around 85% are singletons and the top ten take 3.5% to 4%. The sequenced sample was peripheral blood. These receptors all stem from a woman between 18 and 30 years old with acute or convalescent COVID-19. The CDR3 runs from the conserved cysteine through the conserved F or W. The D gene is left open where the match is weak. The size entry is marked missing in some rows and otherwise reads once, few, many or a size class.

CDR3	DNA	D	J	V	size	length
CASREGDTHTGELFF	TGTGCCAGCAGGGAAGGGGACACCCACACCGGGGAGCTGTTTTTT	NA	TRBJ2-2	TRBV11-2	once	15
CASSPRPGTSGYNEQFF	TGTGCCAGCAGCCCACGACCCGGGACTAGCGGTTACAATGAGCAGTTCTTC	TRBD2	TRBJ2-1	TRBV7-7	NA	17
CASSQTGRDKHYYTF	TGTGCCAGCAGTCAAACTGGTCGGGACAAGCATTACTACACCTTC	NA	TRBJ1-2	TRBV11-2	NA	15
CASSVAAGGADTQYF	TGTGCCAGCAGCGTAGCGGCGGGAGGCGCAGATACGCAGTATTTT	TRBD2	TRBJ2-3	TRBV9	NA	15
CASSYSFPGGNTIYF	TGTGCCAGCAGTTACTCTTTCCCAGGGGGAAACACCATATATTTT	NA	TRBJ1-3	TRBV6-6	NA	15
CASSWTGALTEAFF	TGTGCCAGCAGTTGGACAGGAGCGTTAACTGAAGCTTTCTTT	TRBD1	TRBJ1-1	TRBV6-2/TRBV6-3	NA	14
CASSQEISRGNSPLHF	TGTGCCAGCAGCCAAGAAATTTCCAGGGGTAATTCACCCCTCCACTTT	NA	TRBJ1-6	TRBV4-2	NA	16
CASSFEGQGLPLHF	TGTGCCAGCAGCTTCGAGGGACAGGGGTTACCCCTCCACTTT	TRBD1	TRBJ1-6	TRBV5-6	NA	14
CASSQERTSGYNEQFF	TGTGCCAGCAGCCAAGAAAGGACTAGCGGATACAATGAGCAGTTCTTC	TRBD2	TRBJ2-1	TRBV4-2	NA	16
CSVRGLRVGEQYF	TGCAGCGTTAGGGGGCTTCGTGTTGGCGAGCAGTACTTC	TRBD1	TRBJ2-7	TRBV29-1	NA	13
CASTRTSANTGELFF	TGTGCCAGCACAAGGACTAGCGCGAACACCGGGGAGCTGTTTTTT	TRBD2	TRBJ2-2	TRBV28	NA	15
CASSVTGAFLTDTQYF	TGTGCCAGCAGTGTGACAGGGGCCTTTTTAACAGATACGCAGTATTTT	TRBD1	TRBJ2-3	TRBV2	NA	16
CSVLAIIYSFDREGGDTEAFF	TGCAGCGTTTTAGCGATAATATACAGTTTCGACAGGGAAGGCGGTGACACTGAAGCTTTCTTT	TRBD1	TRBJ1-1	TRBV29-1	few	21
CASSFGQSYEQYF	TGTGCCAGCAGCTTTGGGCAGTCCTACGAGCAGTACTTC	NA	TRBJ2-7	TRBV5-5	NA	13
CAISESRTAGYTF	TGTGCCATCAGTGAGTCTCGGACAGCTGGCTACACCTTC	NA	TRBJ1-2	TRBV10-3	NA	13
CSARALTGYTF	TGCAGTGCTAGAGCACTCACCGGCTACACCTTC	NA	TRBJ1-2	TRBV20-1	NA	11
CASSGGLAAYEQYF	TGTGCCAGCAGCGGAGGACTAGCGGCTTACGAGCAGTACTTC	TRBD2	TRBJ2-7	TRBV5-4	NA	14
CASSGPDSTLVEKLFF	TGTGCCAGCAGTGGCCCGGACAGTACCCTTGTAGAAAAACTGTTTTTT	NA	TRBJ1-4	TRBV25-1	NA	16
CSVVFHPRTGLGNEKLFF	TGCAGCGTTGTGTTCCACCCACGGACGGGGTTAGGTAATGAAAAACTGTTTTTT	NA	TRBJ1-4	TRBV29-1	NA	18
CASSRGFSPLHF	TGTGCCAGCAGCAGGGGCTTCTCACCCCTCCACTTT	NA	TRBJ1-6	TRBV2	NA	12
CASSHSRTGDIEKLFF	TGCGCCAGCAGCCACTCTAGGACAGGGGATATTGAAAAACTGTTTTTT	TRBD1	TRBJ1-4	TRBV5-1	NA	16
CASMGDGTEAFF	TGTGCCAGTATGGGCGATGGCACTGAAGCTTTCTTT	NA	TRBJ1-1	TRBV19	NA	12
CASSPAGRSQETQYF	TGTGCCAGCAGTCCAGCGGGTCGGTCCCAAGAGACCCAGTACTTC	NA	TRBJ2-5	TRBV9	NA	15